One TCR beta chain is described in this entry. The sample comes from a study of blood T cell repertoires in COVID-19. Study information: COVID-19 samples, acute and convalescent, were from the United States, Italy and Spain. Nucleic acid was either cDNA or gDNA, and it came from T cells, B-cell-depleted T cells, or PBMCs.

In the authors' methods: Counts of nucleated cells, estimated from reference gene primer amplification, were obtained. TCRdb's table, derived via immunoSEQ multiplex PCR, lists solely in-frame clones and lacks some. The V and J calls and clone size come from that table; D and trimming were worked out from the DNA. The table shows approximately 150,000 clones, with approximately 86% occurring only once. V shed 3 bases, J shed 4 bases, and the junction held 7 bases outside the gene matches. The CDR3 has 15 amino acids. The germline V gene has CDR1 ENHRY and CDR2 SYGVKD. The clonotype originates from a woman aged 50 to 65 with acute or convalescent COVID-19. Specimen: peripheral blood. This chain joins TRBV10-3 and TRBJ1-1; 8 nucleotides agree with TRBD1. CDR3 in amino acids: CAISDLGQGGTEAFF. Written as DNA, the CDR3 is TGTGCCATCAGTGACCTAGGACAGGGTGGCACTGAAGCTTTCTTT.